These 21 T cell receptor beta chains were sequenced from one sample in a study of blood T cells in healthy people across ages (dated by TCRdb to between 2014 and 2017). Library preparation was by 5' RACE. Instrument used: Illumina HiSeq 2500. A second PCR of roughly 6 to 12 cycles was run with a J-beta primer mix and a sample-barcoded 5' primer. The public sequencing data were trimmed at Q25 with fastp and processed into clonotypes with MiXCR by TCRdb, which kept only in-frame beta chains. Each record represents a unique CDR3 protein, reported with the most common genes and DNA among its rows. The sample has about 680,000 distinct CDR3 sequences on record, 49% of them singletons. Of the sample, about 32% is held by the ten largest clones. The sequenced material came from blood. The receptors derive from a woman in her sixties in good health.

The V and J genes are TRBV5-1 and TRBJ2-7; 8 bases are shared with TRBD1. There are 13 residues in the CDR3. Germline V gene data show CDR1 as SGHRS and CDR2 as YFSETQ. The V segment lost 4 bases and the J segment 7 bases; nucleotides outside the gene matches: 7. The CDR3 is CASSRTGLGEQYF. The CDR3 nucleotides read TGCGCCAGCAGCAGGACAGGGTTGGGGGAGCAGTACTTC.

The chain uses TRBV15 and TRBJ2-1, with 14 bases identical to TRBD2. The germline CDR1 and CDR2 sequences are LNHNV and YYDKDF (reference sequence). This CDR3 spans 13 amino acids. Trimming took 8 bases from V and 12 from J; bases not matched to a gene: 6. CDR3 residues: CATQGLAGAWQFF. CDR3 in DNA: TGTGCCACCCAGGGACTAGCGGGAGCGTGGCAGTTCTTC.

The chain has TRBV4-3 and TRBJ2-7; D unclear. The CDR3 runs 15 residues. V was cut by 0 bases and J by 0 bases, with 9 bases left in between. Germline-derived CDR1 and CDR2 are LGHNA and YSLEER. CDR3 sequence: CASSQDVRSSYEQYF. The CDR3 nucleotides are TGCGCCAGCAGCCAAGATGTAAGGAGCTCCTACGAGCAGTACTTC.

Only a few counts were recorded for this clonotype. The CDR3 sequence: CASSPRIIEQFF. The CDR3 DNA sequence: TGTGCCAGCAGTCCCCGTATTATTGAGCAGTTCTTC. The chain has TRBV12-3 or TRBV12-4 and TRBJ2-1, with D uncertain. V gave up 5 bases and J gave up 9 bases, with 11 bases separating them. CDR3 size: 12 residues.

The rearrangement links TRBV20-1 to TRBJ1-2; no firm D call. The germline V and J ends were trimmed by 3 bases and 4 bases, with 12 bases remaining between them. The CDR3 totals 13 residues. In germline, CDR1 is DFQATT, CDR2 SNEGSKA (reference sequence). CDR3 residues: CSASVPDFYGYTF. Here the CDR3 DNA reads TGCAGTGCTAGCGTTCCCGATTTCTATGGCTACACCTTC.

This clonotype was recorded a few times. The chain combines TRBV29-1 with TRBJ1-2; TRBD1 matches at 10 bases. Trimming at V came to 6 bases and at J to 4 bases, leaving 8 bases not matched to a gene. Germline CDR1 and CDR2: SQVTM and ANQGSEA. This CDR3 region has 14 residues. The CDR3 nucleotides read TGCAGCGTCTTCTCCGGACAGGGGGGCTATGGCTACACCTTC. Amino acids: CSVFSGQGGYGYTF.

The chain links TRBV6-6 to TRBJ2-7, with D perhaps matching TRBD1 (5 bases). Trimming removed 10 bases from V and 4 bases from J, with 17 bases in between. The CDR3 is made up of 13 amino acids. Per germline, CDR1 MNHNY and CDR2 SVGAGI (reference sequence). Written as DNA, the CDR3 is TGTGCCACCCTGCTCGACAGAGCGTACGAGCAGTACTTC. Its translation is CATLLDRAYEQYF.

This clonotype appeared a few times. The J gene is TRBJ1-1, the V gene TRBV7-2, with unresolved D. The CDR3 consists of 15 residues. V shed 5 bases and J shed 2 bases, with 15 bases lying between them. Germline assignment: CDR1 SGHTA and CDR2 FQGNSA. The CDR3 region has the DNA TGTGCCAGCAGCCCGAGCGGGCCCCAAAACACTGAAGCTTTCTTT. It translates to CASSPSGPQNTEAFF.

The V gene is TRBV6-6, the J gene TRBJ1-2; D uncertain. This CDR3 is built from 13 residues. The V end was cut by 7 bases, the J end by 3 bases, with 12 bases between. Germline CDR1 reads MNHNY; CDR2 reads SVGAGI (reference sequence). Here the CDR3 DNA reads TGTGCCAGCACCCCAACGGGGTACTATGGCTACACCTTC. This sequence encodes CASTPTGYYGYTF.

This clonotype has just a few counts. This rearrangement joins TRBV29-1 to TRBJ2-5; possible D gene TRBD1, 6 bases. V lost 6 bases, J lost 2 bases, and 13 bases lay in between. CDR3 length: 13 residues. Per the germline V gene, CDR1 is SQVTM and CDR2 is ANQGSEA. CDR3 protein: CSVARTDQETQYF. In nucleotides, the CDR3 is TGCAGCGTAGCCCGGACAGATCAAGAGACCCAGTACTTC.

V usage is TRBV7-9 and J usage is TRBJ2-7; 7 bases align to TRBD2. V shed 4 bases, J shed 4 bases, and the junction held 4 bases outside the gene matches. Looked up from germline, CDR1 is SEHNR and CDR2 is FQNEAQ (reference sequence). The CDR3 has 13 residues. CDR3 sequence reads: CASSSLGGYEQYF. DNA of the CDR3: TGTGCCAGCAGCTCTCTCGGGGGGTACGAGCAGTACTTC.

This clonotype was seen only a few times. This sequence joins TRBV18 and TRBJ2-5; 11 bases are a match to TRBD1. The end of the DNA is better explained by TRBJ2-7, so the J call may be wrong. Germline loops: CDR1 KGHSH, CDR2 LQKENI. This CDR3 is 15 amino acids long. As DNA, the CDR3 is TGTGCCAGCAAGACCGGGACAGGGGGGCCCTCCGAGCAGTACTTC. It translates to CASKTGTGGPSEQYF.

The chain combines TRBV20-1 with TRBJ2-1; D not resolved. Germline V lookup: CDR1 DFQATT, CDR2 SNEGSKA (reference sequence). The ends were cut back, 6 bases at V and 0 bases at J, with 12 bases in the middle. The CDR3 consists of 14 residues. CDR3 nucleotide sequence: TGCAGTGCCTCGGACGCGAGCTCCTACAATGAGCAGTTCTTC. Its protein product is CSASDASSYNEQFF.

In this sample, this clonotype turned up a few times. The chain carries TRBV5-1 and TRBJ2-7, with 7 bases aligning to TRBD1. Germline V gene sequence: CDR1 SGHRS, CDR2 YFSETQ. This CDR3 is 16 amino acids long. The junction had 12 bases not matched to a gene; V was cut back by 6 bases and J by 0 bases. The DNA for the CDR3 is TGCGCCAGCAACCAGGGAACGGGACAGAGCTCCTACGAGCAGTACTTC. Translation: CASNQGTGQSSYEQYF.

This chain connects TRBV18 to TRBJ2-7; 10 nucleotides agree with TRBD1. The trim removed 4 bases at V and 5 bases at J, leaving 5 bases unmatched. Germline CDR1 reads KGHSH; CDR2 reads LQKENI. The CDR3 has 14 amino acids. For the CDR3, the DNA is TGTGCCAGCTCACAACCGGACAGGGGGGACGAGCAGTACTTC. Its translation: CASSQPDRGDEQYF.

The J gene is TRBJ2-1, the V gene TRBV5-4; 7 nucleotides agree with TRBD1. This CDR3 region has 15 residues. Per the germline V gene, CDR1 is SGHNT and CDR2 is YYREEE (reference sequence). Trimming took 4 bases from V and 0 from J; bases not matched to a gene: 4. The CDR3 coding sequence is TGTGCCAGCAGCATGGGACAGACCTCCTACAATGAGCAGTTCTTC. Amino acids: CASSMGQTSYNEQFF.

Details on this clonotype: One end of the junction does not line up with germline, which may come from a read error. The rearrangement joins TRBV6-2 or TRBV6-3 to TRBJ1-2; 7 nucleotides line up with TRBD1. Germline-derived CDR1 and CDR2 are MNHEY and SVGEGT. The CDR3 runs 13 residues. As DNA, the CDR3 is TGCGCCAGCAGGGCGGGACAGAGCTATGGCTACACCTTC. This translates into CASRAGQSYGYTF.

The chain carries TRBV27 and TRBJ2-7; TRBD2 aligns across 12 bases. The germline CDR1 and CDR2 sequences are MNHEY and SMNVEV (reference sequence). V dropped 8 bases and J dropped 0; count of bases not matched to a gene: 5. The CDR3 is 15 residues long. The CDR3 loop reads CASGGLAGASYEQYF. The CDR3 bases are TGTGCCAGCGGGGGACTAGCGGGTGCCTCCTACGAGCAGTACTTC.

This chain uses TRBV14 with TRBJ2-3; possibly TRBD2 for D (6 bases). Looked up from germline, CDR1 is SGHDN and CDR2 is FVKESK. CDR3 length: 15 amino acids. Between the trimmed V and J ends, which lost 4 bases and 4 bases, there was a span of 15 bases. CDR3 nucleotide sequence: TGTGCCAGCAGCCCCCGACTAGTCATATCAGATACGCAGTATTTT. This codes for CASSPRLVISDTQYF.

Details on this clonotype: At one end the junction does not follow the germline gene, possibly because of a read error. This rearrangement joins TRBV28 to TRBJ1-6, with 8 bases that match TRBD1. This CDR3 has 15 residues. CDR1 MDHEN and CDR2 SYDVKM come from the germline V gene. CDR3 DNA: TGTGCCGGCAGTCAGCGACAGGGGCGAAGCGGGCCCCTCCACTTT. Its translation is CAGSQRQGRSGPLHF.

This clonotype turned up a few times. V is TRBV6-2 or TRBV6-3 and J is TRBJ2-5; unclear D gene. Trimming cost V 6 bases and J 5 bases, with 13 bases left between them. The CDR3 extends over 13 amino acids. CDR1 and CDR2 from the germline V gene are MNHEY and SVGEGT. CDR3 in amino acids: CASRALASETQYF. CDR3 nucleotides: TGTGCCAGCAGGGCCTTAGCCTCCGAGACCCAGTACTTC.